The present T cell receptor (beta chain) was sequenced within a study of T cell clonotyping in hematopoietic cell transplantation. In the study overall: Recipients' pretransplant samples followed cytoreduction.

Of note for this clone: What it binds is unknown.

Study outcomes and limitations: No sorting was done, leaving CD4 and CD8 contributions mixed. Broader posttransplant TCR repertoire diversity was predicted by graft donor and pretransplant recipient Inverse Simpson Index values.

The time point: recipient sample about 28 days before transplant, after cytoreduction. V lost 5 bases and J lost 3; bases outside the gene matches: 5. The CDR3 runs to 14 residues. Germline V gives CDR1 SGHDT, CDR2 YYEEEE. TCRdb's table, derived via immunoSEQ multiplex PCR, lists solely in-frame clones and lacks some. The sample has over 10,000 clones, roughly 88% seen once. The origin of this receptor is a man between 60 and 75 years old with acute myeloid leukemia. Some clones in this sample may be carry-over from other donors' samples. The rearrangement uses TRBV5-6 and TRBJ2-7; TRBD1 matches at 10 bases. The sample here was peripheral blood mononuclear cells, taken before stem cell transplant. In DNA, the CDR3 is TGTGCCAGCAGATCCGGGACAGGGGACTACGAGCAGTACTTC. It translates to CASRSGTGDYEQYF.